The 7 T cell receptor beta chains below all came from one sample that was sequenced in a study of identical twins (dated by TCRdb to 2016 to 2017). The library was obtained by 5' RACE. For sequencing, an Illumina HiSeq 2000 was employed. Starting from the raw public reads, TCRdb applied fastp trimming at Q25, assembled clones with MiXCR and retained in-frame beta chains. CDR3 protein sequences are deduplicated, and each keeps its most common genes and DNA. This sample is represented by hundreds of thousands of distinct CDR3 sequences; 9% to 15% of them were singletons. The ten largest clones capture around 1.5% of the sample. These data are also associated with another study on yellow fever vaccine responses in identical twins.

The specimen was PBMCs. Receptors were obtained from a young woman in good health.

The rearrangement uses TRBV6-1 and TRBJ2-7; maybe TRBD1 (6 bases). Trimming removed 1 base from V and 2 bases from J, with 9 bases in between. The V gene's germline CDR1 is MNHNS and CDR2 SASEGT. The CDR3 runs 14 residues. The CDR3 sequence is CASSEGAGAYEQYF. The CDR3, as DNA: TGTGCCAGCAGTGAAGGAGCAGGGGCCTACGAGCAGTACTTC.

J is TRBJ2-2 and V is TRBV19; D may match TRBD1 or TRBD2 (5 bases each). Germline-derived CDR1 and CDR2 are LNHDA and SQIVND (reference sequence). This CDR3 has 15 residues. Trimming stripped 5 bases from V and 5 bases from J, with 15 bases between. CDR3 nucleotides: TGTGCCAGTAGTTGGGGGAGTGGAGGAACCGGGGAGCTGTTTTTT. Translating gives CASSWGSGGTGELFF.

The CDR3 DNA sequence: TGTGCCAGCAGCTCCCCCCTAGCGGGAGCCGACAATGAGCAGTTCTTC. This translates into CASSSPLAGADNEQFF. The rearrangement uses TRBV7-9 and TRBJ2-1, with TRBD2 matching over 10 bases. J gave up 5 bases and V 4 bases, and 8 bases lay outside the gene matches. Germline CDR1 is SEHNR and CDR2 is FQNEAQ (reference sequence). The CDR3 is 16 residues long.

The chain couples TRBV10-1 to TRBJ2-3, with D possibly TRBD2 on 6 matching bases. The V and J ends lost 8 bases and 0 bases respectively, with 15 bases between them. The germline CDR1 and CDR2 sequences are WNHNN and SYGVQD (reference sequence). The CDR3 sequence is 15 residues long. The CDR3 protein is CASSKTGVSTDTQYF. The CDR3 nucleotides read TGCGCCAGCTCTAAAACGGGGGTGAGCACAGATACGCAGTATTTT.

V is TRBV4-2 and J is TRBJ1-4; 8 nucleotides align to TRBD1. The CDR3 spans 16 residues. Germline CDR1 is LGHNA and CDR2 is YNFKEQ. Trimming took 0 bases from V and 7 from J; bases not matched to a gene: 7. The CDR3 region is CASSQDSPGGFEKLFF. The CDR3 bases are TGTGCCAGCAGCCAAGATTCCCCAGGGGGCTTTGAAAAACTGTTTTTT.

The CDR3 DNA sequence: TGCAGTGCTAGAGGTCCCCGGGGACAGGGTGGCGGTAACGGCCCCTACGAGCAGTACTTC. This translates into CSARGPRGQGGGNGPYEQYF. The genes are TRBV20-1 and TRBJ2-7, with 9 bases fitting TRBD1. This CDR3 comprises 20 residues. Trimming at V came to 1 base and at J to 2 bases, leaving 21 bases not matched to a gene. Germline V lookup: CDR1 DFQATT, CDR2 SNEGSKA (reference sequence).

This clonotype was detected only a few times. V is TRBV28 and J is TRBJ1-1; D is ambiguous. V was clipped by 4 bases and J by 8 bases, with 11 bases between them. The CDR3 extends over 12 amino acids. The germline V gene encodes CDR1 MDHEN and CDR2 SYDVKM. CDR3 nucleotides: TGTGCCAGCAGTTACACCCCTACAGAAGCTTTCTTT. Residues: CASSYTPTEAFF.